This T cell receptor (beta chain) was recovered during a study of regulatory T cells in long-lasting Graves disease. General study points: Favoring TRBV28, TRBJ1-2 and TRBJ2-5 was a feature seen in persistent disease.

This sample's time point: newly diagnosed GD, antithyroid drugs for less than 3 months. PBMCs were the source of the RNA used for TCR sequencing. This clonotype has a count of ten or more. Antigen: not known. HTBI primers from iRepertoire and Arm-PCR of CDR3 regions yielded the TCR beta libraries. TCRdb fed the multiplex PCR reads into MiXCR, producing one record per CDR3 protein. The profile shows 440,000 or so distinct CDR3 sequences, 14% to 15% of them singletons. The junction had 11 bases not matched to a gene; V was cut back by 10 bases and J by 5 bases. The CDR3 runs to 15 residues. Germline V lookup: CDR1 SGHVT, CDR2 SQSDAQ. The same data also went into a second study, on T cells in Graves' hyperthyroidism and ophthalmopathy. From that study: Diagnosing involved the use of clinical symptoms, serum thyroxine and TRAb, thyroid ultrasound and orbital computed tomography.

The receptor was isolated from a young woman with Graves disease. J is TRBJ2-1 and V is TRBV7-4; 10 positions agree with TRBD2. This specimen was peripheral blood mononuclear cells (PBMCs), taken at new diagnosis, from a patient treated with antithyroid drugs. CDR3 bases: TGTGCCACCAGAAGCGGGAGGGCCCCTGACAATGAGCAGTTCTTC. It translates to CATRSGRAPDNEQFF.